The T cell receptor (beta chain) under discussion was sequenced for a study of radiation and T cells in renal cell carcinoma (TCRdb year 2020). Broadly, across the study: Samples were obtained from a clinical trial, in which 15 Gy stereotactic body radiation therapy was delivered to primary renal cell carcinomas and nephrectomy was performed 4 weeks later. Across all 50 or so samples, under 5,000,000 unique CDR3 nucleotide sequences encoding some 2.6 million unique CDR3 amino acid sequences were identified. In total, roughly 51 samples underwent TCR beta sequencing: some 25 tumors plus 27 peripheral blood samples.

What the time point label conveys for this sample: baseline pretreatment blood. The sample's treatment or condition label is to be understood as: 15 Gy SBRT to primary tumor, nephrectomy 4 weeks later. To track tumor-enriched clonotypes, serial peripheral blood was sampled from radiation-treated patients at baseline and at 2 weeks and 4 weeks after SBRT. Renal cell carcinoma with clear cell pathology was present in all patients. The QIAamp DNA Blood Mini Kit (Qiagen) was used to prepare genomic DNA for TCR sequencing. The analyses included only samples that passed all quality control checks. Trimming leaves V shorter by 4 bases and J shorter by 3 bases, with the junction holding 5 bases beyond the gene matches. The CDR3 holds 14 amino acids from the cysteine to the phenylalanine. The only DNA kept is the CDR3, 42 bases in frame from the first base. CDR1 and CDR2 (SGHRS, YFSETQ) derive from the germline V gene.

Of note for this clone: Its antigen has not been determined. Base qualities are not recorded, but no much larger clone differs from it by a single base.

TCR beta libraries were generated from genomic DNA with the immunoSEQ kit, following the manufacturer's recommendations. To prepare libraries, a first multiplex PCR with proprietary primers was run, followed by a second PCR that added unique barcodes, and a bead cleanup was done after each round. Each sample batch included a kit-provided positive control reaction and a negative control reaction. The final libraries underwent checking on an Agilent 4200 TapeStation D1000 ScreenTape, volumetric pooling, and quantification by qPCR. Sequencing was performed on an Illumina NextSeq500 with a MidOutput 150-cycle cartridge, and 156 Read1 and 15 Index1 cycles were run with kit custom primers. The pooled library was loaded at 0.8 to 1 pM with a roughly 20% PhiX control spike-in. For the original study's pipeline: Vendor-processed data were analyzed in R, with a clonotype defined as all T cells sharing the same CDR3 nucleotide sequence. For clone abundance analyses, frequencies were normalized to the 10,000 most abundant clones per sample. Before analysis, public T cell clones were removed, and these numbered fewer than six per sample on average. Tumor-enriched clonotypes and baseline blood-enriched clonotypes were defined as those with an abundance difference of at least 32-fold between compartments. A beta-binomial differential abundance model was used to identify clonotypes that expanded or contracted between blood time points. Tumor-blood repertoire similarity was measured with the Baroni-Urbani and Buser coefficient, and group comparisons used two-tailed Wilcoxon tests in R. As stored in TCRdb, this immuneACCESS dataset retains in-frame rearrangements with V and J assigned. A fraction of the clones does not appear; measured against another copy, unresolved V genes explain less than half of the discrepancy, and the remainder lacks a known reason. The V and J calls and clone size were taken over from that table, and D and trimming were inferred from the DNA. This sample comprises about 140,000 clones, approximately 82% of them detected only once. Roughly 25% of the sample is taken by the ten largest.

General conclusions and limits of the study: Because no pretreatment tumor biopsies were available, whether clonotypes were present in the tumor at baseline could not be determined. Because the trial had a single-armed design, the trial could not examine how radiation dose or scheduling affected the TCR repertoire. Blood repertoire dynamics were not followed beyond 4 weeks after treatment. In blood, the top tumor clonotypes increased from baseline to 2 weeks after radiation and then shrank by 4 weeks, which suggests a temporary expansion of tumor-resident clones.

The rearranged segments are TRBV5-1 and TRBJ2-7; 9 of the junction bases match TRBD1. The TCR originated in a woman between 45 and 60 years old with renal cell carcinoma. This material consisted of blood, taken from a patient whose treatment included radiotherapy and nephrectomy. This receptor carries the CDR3 CASSPGQGHYEQYF. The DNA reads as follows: TGCGCCAGCAGCCCTGGACAGGGGCACTACGAGCAGTACTTC.